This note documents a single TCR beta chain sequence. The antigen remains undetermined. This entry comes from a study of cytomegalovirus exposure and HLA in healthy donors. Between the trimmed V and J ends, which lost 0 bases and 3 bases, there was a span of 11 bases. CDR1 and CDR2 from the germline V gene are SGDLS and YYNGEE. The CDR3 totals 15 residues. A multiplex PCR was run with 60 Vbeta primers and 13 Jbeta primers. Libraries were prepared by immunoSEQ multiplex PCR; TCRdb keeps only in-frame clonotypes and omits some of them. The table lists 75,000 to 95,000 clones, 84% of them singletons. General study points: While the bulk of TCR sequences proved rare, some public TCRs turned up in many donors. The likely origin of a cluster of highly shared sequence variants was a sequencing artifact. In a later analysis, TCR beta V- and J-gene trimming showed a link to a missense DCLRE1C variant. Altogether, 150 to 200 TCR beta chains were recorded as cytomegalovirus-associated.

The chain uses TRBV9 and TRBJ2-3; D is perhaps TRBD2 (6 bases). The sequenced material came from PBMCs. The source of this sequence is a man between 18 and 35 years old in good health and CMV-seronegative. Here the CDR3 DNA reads TGTGCCAGCAGCGTAGCGGGGACTCAAACAGATACGCAGTATTTT. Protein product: CASSVAGTQTDTQYF.